The 26 T cell receptor beta chains below were found in one sample sequenced in a study of T cell repertoires in cytomegalovirus infection. No antigen has been assigned to these receptors. A single record per CDR3 protein comes from TCRdb applying MiXCR to the reads. The repertoire holds about 830,000 distinct CDR3 sequences, around a third seen once, with roughly an eighth in the top ten. The source material was cultured CD8+ T cells from PBMCs, sampled from culture after CMV antigen stimulation. The source is a human donor in good health (CMV status not recorded). Some clones in this sample may be carry-over from other donors' samples.

The rearrangement joins TRBV7-9 to TRBJ1-6, with no clear D. This CDR3 contains 19 residues. V was clipped by 4 bases and J by 5 bases, with 24 bases between them. Germline loops: CDR1 SEHNR, CDR2 FQNEAQ (reference sequence). Here the CDR3 reads CASSSKSSIFALNNSPLHF. Written as DNA, the CDR3 is TGTGCCAGCAGCTCCAAAAGCTCGATCTTCGCACTGAATAATTCACCCCTCCACTTT.

The rearrangement joins TRBV19 to TRBJ2-3, with D perhaps matching TRBD1 or TRBD2 (5 bases each). The V gene lost 7 bases and the J gene lost 3 bases, with 14 bases spanning the gap. This CDR3 spans 14 amino acids. The V gene's germline CDR1 is LNHDA and CDR2 SQIVND (reference sequence). CDR3 residues: CASTLGTDTDTQYF. Written as DNA, the CDR3 is TGTGCCAGTACCCTGGGGACGGATACAGATACGCAGTATTTT.

V is TRBV7-9 and J is TRBJ2-7, with D tentatively TRBD1 (5 bases). The CDR3 spans 14 residues. V was clipped by 2 bases and J by 2 bases, with 10 bases between them. The V gene's germline CDR1 is SEHNR and CDR2 FQNEAQ (reference sequence). As DNA, the CDR3 is TGTGCCAGCAGCTTATCAGGGAAAACCTACGAGCAGTACTTC. This gives the protein CASSLSGKTYEQYF. Based on the CDR3 plus reference TRBV7-9 and TRBJ2-7, the full variable domain is DTGVSQNPRHKITKRGQNVTFRCDPISEHNRLYWYRQTLGQGPEFLTYFQNEAQLEKSRLLSDRFSAERPKGSFSTLEIQRTEQGDSAMYLCASSLSGKTYEQYFGPGTRLTVT.

There are a few counts of this clonotype. V and J are TRBV25-1 and TRBJ2-5; TRBD2 matches at 10 bases. The CDR3 consists of 14 residues. Looked up from germline, CDR1 is MGHDK and CDR2 is SYGVNS. With 5 bases clipped from V and 1 base from J, the junction kept 1 base outside the gene matches. This chain's CDR3 is CASSSGGVQETQYF. The CDR3 DNA sequence: TGTGCCAGCAGTAGCGGGGGGGTCCAAGAGACCCAGTACTTC.

V gene TRBV7-6 combines with J gene TRBJ2-7; 8 bases align to TRBD1. Germline-derived CDR1 and CDR2 are SGHVS and FNYEAQ. J gave up 2 bases and V 5 bases, and 8 bases lay outside the gene matches. The CDR3 is 15 amino acids. In DNA, the CDR3 is TGTGCCAGCAGCCCCCGGACAGGGCCGACCTACGAGCAGTACTTC. Protein: CASSPRTGPTYEQYF.

In its sample, this clonotype was seen many times. The chain carries TRBV7-2 and TRBJ2-5; TRBD2 is a possible D gene (6 bases). CDR1 is SGHTA, CDR2 FQGNSA, per germline. The CDR3 loop spans 15 amino acids. V was cut by 2 bases and J by 1 base, with 11 bases left in between. CDR3 amino acids: CASSLSGGTQETQYF. CDR3 DNA sequence: TGTGCCAGCAGCTTATCCGGCGGGACCCAAGAGACCCAGTACTTC. Full variable domain (outside the CDR3, taken from reference TRBV7-2 and TRBJ2-5): GAGVSQSPSNKVTEKGKDVELRCDPISGHTALYWYRQSLGQGLEFLIYFQGNSAPDKSGLPSDRFSAERTGGSVSTLTIQRTQQEDSAVYLCASSLSGGTQETQYFGPGTRLLVL.

The table lists this clonotype with many counts. V is TRBV5-1 and J is TRBJ2-5, with a weak D call TRBD1 (8 bases). The CDR3 is 14 amino acids. The V gene's germline CDR1 is SGHRS and CDR2 YFSETQ. The V and J ends lost 4 bases and 3 bases respectively, with 13 bases between them. CDR3 sequence: CASSPTGGEETQYF. In DNA, the CDR3 is TGCGCCAGCAGCCCCACAGGGGGGGAAGAGACCCAGTACTTC.

The table lists this clonotype with a few counts. The CDR3 spells CASRGLSNEQFF. CDR3 DNA sequence: TGTGCCAGTAGGGGGTTGAGCAATGAGCAGTTCTTC. The rearrangement uses TRBV19 and TRBJ2-1; D ambiguous. Germline assignment: CDR1 LNHDA and CDR2 SQIVND (reference sequence). The V end lost 6 bases, the J end lost 6 bases, and 9 bases lay between the germline ends. The CDR3 has 12 amino acids.

This clonotype has a handful of counts. The chain combines TRBV10-2 with TRBJ2-7; D remains unclear. Trimming shortened V by 5 bases and J by 0 bases, and 14 bases separated the two germline ends. There are 15 residues in the CDR3. Germline CDR1 WSHSY, CDR2 SAAADI. The CDR3 coding sequence is TGCGCCAGCAGTCCGGCCGGCAGAGCCTCCTACGAGCAGTACTTC. Translated, it gives CASSPAGRASYEQYF.

This sequence joins TRBV20-1 and TRBJ1-1; D gene ambiguous. The CDR3 sequence is 11 residues long. Germline V CDR1 and CDR2: DFQATT, SNEGSKA (reference sequence). Deletions cut 6 bases from V and 5 bases from J, with 10 bases between. The CDR3 nucleotides are TGCAGTGCGGGCGATGGAACTGAAGCTTTCTTT. It yields the protein CSAGDGTEAFF.

The gene calls are TRBV27 and TRBJ1-1; tentative D call: TRBD1 (6 bases). V was clipped by 6 bases and J by 0 bases, with 17 bases between them. The CDR3 is made up of 16 amino acids. Germline CDR1 reads MNHEY; CDR2 reads SMNVEV (reference sequence). In nucleotides, the CDR3 is TGTGCCAGCAGCCTAACGGGGACATACATGAACACTGAAGCTTTCTTT. This codes for CASSLTGTYMNTEAFF.

This clonotype has a count of ten or more. This sequence joins TRBV12-3 or TRBV12-4 and TRBJ2-7; D is unclear. This CDR3 contains 15 residues. V was cut by 6 bases and J by 5 bases, with 20 bases left in between. The CDR3 DNA is TGTGCCAGCAGCCTGGTGGGCGAGTCTCCCCACGAGCAGTACTTC. It yields the protein CASSLVGESPHEQYF.

This clonotype was counted only a few times. The rearrangement joins TRBV7-9 to TRBJ2-2; D not resolved. There are 14 residues in the CDR3. Trimming took 1 base from V and 7 from J, leaving 10 bases between them. Germline loops: CDR1 SEHNR, CDR2 FQNEAQ (reference sequence). CDR3 bases: TGTGCCAGCAGCTTAGTTGCAGGCAACGGGGAGCTGTTTTTT. It codes for CASSLVAGNGELFF.

The rearrangement links TRBV7-2 to TRBJ1-2, with 7 bases that match TRBD1. CDR1 is SGHTA and CDR2 is FQGNSA in the germline V gene. Germline trimming cut 5 bases from V and 8 bases from J; bases unmatched to any gene: 8. CDR3 length: 13 residues. CDR3 sequence reads: CASSRTGPGGYTF. The CDR3 DNA reads as TGTGCCAGCAGCCGGACAGGACCGGGAGGCTACACCTTC.

V gene TRBV27 combines with J gene TRBJ1-1; D gene unclear. V was cut by 6 bases and J by 5 bases, with 10 bases left in between. Germline CDR1 MNHEY, CDR2 SMNVEV (reference sequence). CDR3 size: 12 residues. The CDR3 DNA sequence: TGTGCCAGCAGACAACCGGGGACTGAAGCTTTCTTT. Its protein is CASRQPGTEAFF.

This clonotype was counted ten times or more. V is TRBV7-2 and J is TRBJ1-2; 12 bases fit TRBD1. From germline, CDR1 is SGHTA and CDR2 FQGNSA. This CDR3 has 17 amino acids. V lost 5 bases to trimming and J lost 0 bases; unmatched junction nucleotides: 7. DNA for the CDR3: TGTGCCAGCAGCCCGGGACAGGGGGCCTACTCTAACTATGGCTACACCTTC. It specifies CASSPGQGAYSNYGYTF.

The chain recombines TRBV12-3 or TRBV12-4 with TRBJ1-5; the D is unclear. Trimming took 1 base from V and 7 from J, leaving 8 bases between them. The CDR3 is 13 residues long. CDR3 sequence (DNA): TGTGCCAGCAGTTTAGGCCACCAACAGCCCCAGCATTTT. It is translated as CASSLGHQQPQHF.

This clonotype was observed a handful of times. The chain couples TRBV28 to TRBJ2-3, with D hard to call. The CDR3 runs to 15 residues. The V and J ends lost 8 bases and 6 bases respectively, with 21 bases between them. Germline lookup yields CDR1 MDHEN and CDR2 SYDVKM. The CDR3 loop reads CASAFRVRSQDTQYF. The CDR3 region has the DNA TGTGCCAGCGCCTTTAGGGTTAGGTCACAGGATACGCAGTATTTT. The full variable domain, rest sourced from reference TRBV28 and TRBJ2-3, is DVKVTQSSRYLVKRTGEKVFLECVQDMDHENMFWYRQDPGLGLRLIYFSYDVKMKEKGDIPEGYSVSREKKERFSLILESASTNQTSMYLCASAFRVRSQDTQYFGPGTRLTVL.

This chain joins TRBV10-3 and TRBJ1-2, with TRBD1 identical over 9 bases. Germline V lookup: CDR1 ENHRY, CDR2 SYGVKD. The ends lost 9 bases at V and 4 bases at J; junction bases unmatched: 15. This CDR3 is built from 16 residues. CDR3 in amino acids: CAIKTIRDRALYGYTF. The CDR3 coding sequence is TGTGCCATTAAGACGATCCGGGACAGGGCCCTCTATGGCTACACCTTC.

This clonotype occurred many times. This rearrangement joins TRBV12-3 or TRBV12-4 to TRBJ2-7, with TRBD2 as a possible D gene (5 bases). V was trimmed by 6 bases and J by 0 bases, leaving 12 bases between them. This CDR3 is 14 amino acids long. The CDR3 region is CASSRGSRSYEQYV. In DNA form, the CDR3 reads TGTGCCAGCAGCCGGGGATCCCGCTCCTACGAGCAGTACGTC.

The chain carries TRBV15 and TRBJ2-1; D possibly corresponds to TRBD2 (5 bases). Trimming pared 5 bases from V and 0 bases from J, leaving 11 bases between. The CDR3 consists of 15 residues. Germline V gene data show CDR1 as LNHNV and CDR2 as YYDKDF (reference sequence). CDR3 sequence reads: CATSPTGSSYNEQFF. CDR3 DNA sequence: TGTGCCACCAGCCCGACGGGGAGCTCCTACAATGAGCAGTTCTTC.

The CDR3 nucleotides read TGTGCCAGCAGCTTGGAAATAGCGGGGGAAAGGGAGCAGTTCTTC. It codes for CASSLEIAGEREQFF. The chain joins TRBV5-8 to TRBJ2-1; TRBD2 aligns across 9 bases. The junction had 8 bases not matched to a gene; V was cut back by 0 bases and J by 10 bases. Germline V gene data show CDR1 as SGHTS and CDR2 as YDEGEE. The CDR3 covers 15 residues.

This clonotype was counted only a few times. The chain combines TRBV19 with TRBJ2-1; weak D call: TRBD1 (6 bases). The CDR3 runs 15 residues. V lost 5 bases and J 3 bases, leaving 14 bases between the germline ends. Germline-derived CDR1 and CDR2 are LNHDA and SQIVND (reference sequence). CDR3 sequence (DNA): TGTGCCAGTAGTTACCGGGACATAGACTACAATGAGCAGTTCTTC. It specifies CASSYRDIDYNEQFF.

This clonotype has a handful of counts. V usage is TRBV11-1 and J usage is TRBJ1-1; D is perhaps TRBD1 (6 bases). This CDR3 region has 14 residues. In germline, CDR1 is SGHAT, CDR2 FQDESV (reference sequence). Trimming left V 3 bases short and J 3 bases short, with 11 bases between. DNA for the CDR3: TGTGCCAGCAGCTTTCCCGGACAGTACACTGAAGCTTTCTTT. The encoded protein is CASSFPGQYTEAFF.

There are a few counts of this clonotype. The CDR3 DNA reads TGTGCCAGCAGTTTAACGACTGAAAACAATGAGCAGTTCTTC. Translating gives CASSLTTENNEQFF. The V and J genes are TRBV27 and TRBJ2-1; D not resolved. The CDR3 has 14 amino acids. Germline V lookup: CDR1 MNHEY, CDR2 SMNVEV (reference sequence). Deletions cut 2 bases from V and 5 bases from J, with 10 bases between.

This rearrangement joins TRBV2 to TRBJ1-3, with unresolved D. The germline V and J ends were trimmed by 3 bases and 0 bases, with 3 bases remaining between them. The CDR3 covers 13 residues. Germline CDR1 and CDR2: SNHLY and FYNNEI. CDR3 nucleotides: TGTGCCAGCAGTGAGAACTCTGGAAACACCATATATTTT. This gives the protein CASSENSGNTIYF.